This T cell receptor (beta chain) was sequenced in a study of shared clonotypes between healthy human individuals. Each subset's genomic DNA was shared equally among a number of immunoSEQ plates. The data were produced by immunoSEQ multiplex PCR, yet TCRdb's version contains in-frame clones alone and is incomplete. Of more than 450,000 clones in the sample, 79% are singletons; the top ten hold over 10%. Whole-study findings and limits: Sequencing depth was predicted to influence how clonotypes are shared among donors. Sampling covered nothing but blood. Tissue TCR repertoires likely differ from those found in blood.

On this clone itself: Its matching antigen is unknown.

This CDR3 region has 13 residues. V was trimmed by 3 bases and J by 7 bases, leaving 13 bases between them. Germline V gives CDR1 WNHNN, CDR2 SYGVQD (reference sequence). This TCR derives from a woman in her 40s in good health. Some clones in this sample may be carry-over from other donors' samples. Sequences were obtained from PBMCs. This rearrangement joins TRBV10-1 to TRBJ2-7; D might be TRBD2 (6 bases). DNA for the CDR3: TGCGCCAGCAGTGATCGGGACTCGATAGAGCAGTACTTC. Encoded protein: CASSDRDSIEQYF.